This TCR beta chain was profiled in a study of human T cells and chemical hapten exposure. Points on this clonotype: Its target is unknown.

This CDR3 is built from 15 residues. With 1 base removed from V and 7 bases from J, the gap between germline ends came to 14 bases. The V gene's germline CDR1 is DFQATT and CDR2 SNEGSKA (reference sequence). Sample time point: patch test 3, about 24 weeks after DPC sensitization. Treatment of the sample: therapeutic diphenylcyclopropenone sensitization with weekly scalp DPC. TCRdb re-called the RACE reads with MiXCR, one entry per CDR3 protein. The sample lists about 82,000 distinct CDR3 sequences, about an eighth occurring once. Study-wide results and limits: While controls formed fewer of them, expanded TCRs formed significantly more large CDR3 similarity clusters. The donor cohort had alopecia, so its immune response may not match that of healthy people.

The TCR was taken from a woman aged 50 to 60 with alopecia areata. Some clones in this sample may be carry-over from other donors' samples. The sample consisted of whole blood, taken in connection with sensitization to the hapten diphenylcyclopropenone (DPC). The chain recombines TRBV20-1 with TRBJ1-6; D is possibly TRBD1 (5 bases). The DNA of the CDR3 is TGCAGTGCTAGAGGGGGGTACCATCAGAATTCACCCCTCCACTTT. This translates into CSARGGYHQNSPLHF.